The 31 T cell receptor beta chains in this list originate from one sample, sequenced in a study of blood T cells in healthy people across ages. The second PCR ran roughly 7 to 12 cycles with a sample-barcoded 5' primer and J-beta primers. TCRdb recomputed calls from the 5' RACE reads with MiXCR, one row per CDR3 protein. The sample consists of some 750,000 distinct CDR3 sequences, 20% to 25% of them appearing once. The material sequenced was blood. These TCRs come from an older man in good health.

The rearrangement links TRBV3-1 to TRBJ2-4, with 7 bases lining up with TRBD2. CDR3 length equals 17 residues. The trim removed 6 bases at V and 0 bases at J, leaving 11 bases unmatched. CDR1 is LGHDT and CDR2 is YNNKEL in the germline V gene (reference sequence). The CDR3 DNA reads TGTGCCAGCAGTCAGGCGGGAGTCCTACTAGCCAAAAACATTCAGTACTTC. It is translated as CASSQAGVLLAKNIQYF.

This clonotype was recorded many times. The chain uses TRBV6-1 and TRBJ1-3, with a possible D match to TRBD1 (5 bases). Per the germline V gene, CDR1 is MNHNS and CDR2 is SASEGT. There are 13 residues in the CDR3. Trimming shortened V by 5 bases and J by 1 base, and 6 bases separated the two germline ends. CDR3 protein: CASSRGSGNTIYF. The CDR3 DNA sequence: TGTGCCAGCAGTCGGGGGTCTGGAAACACCATATATTTT.

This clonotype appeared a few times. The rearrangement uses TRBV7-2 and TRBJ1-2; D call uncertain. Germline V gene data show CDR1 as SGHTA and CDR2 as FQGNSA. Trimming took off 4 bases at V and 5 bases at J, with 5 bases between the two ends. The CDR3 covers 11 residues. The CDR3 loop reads CASSSLYGYTF. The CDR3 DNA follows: TGTGCCAGCAGCTCCCTTTATGGCTACACCTTC.

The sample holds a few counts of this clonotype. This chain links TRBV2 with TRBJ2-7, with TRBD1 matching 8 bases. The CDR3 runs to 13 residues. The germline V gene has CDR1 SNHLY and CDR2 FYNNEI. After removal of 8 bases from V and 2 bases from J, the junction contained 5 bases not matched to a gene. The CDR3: CASLRDRTYEQYF. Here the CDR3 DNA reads TGTGCCAGCCTACGGGACAGGACCTACGAGCAGTACTTC.

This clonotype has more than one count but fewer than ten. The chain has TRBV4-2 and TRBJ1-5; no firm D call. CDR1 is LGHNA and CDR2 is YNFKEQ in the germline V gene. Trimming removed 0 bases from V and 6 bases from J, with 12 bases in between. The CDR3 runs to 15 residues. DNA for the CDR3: TGTGCCAGCAGCCAAGATCCGTCAGGCGGTCAGCCCCAGCATTTT. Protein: CASSQDPSGGQPQHF.

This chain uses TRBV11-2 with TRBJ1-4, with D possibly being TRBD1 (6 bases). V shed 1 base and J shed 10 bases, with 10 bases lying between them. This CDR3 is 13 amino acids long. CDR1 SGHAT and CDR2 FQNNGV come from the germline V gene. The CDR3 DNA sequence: TGTGCCAGCAGCTTAGCCGGGACACTAAAACTGTTTTTT. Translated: CASSLAGTLKLFF.

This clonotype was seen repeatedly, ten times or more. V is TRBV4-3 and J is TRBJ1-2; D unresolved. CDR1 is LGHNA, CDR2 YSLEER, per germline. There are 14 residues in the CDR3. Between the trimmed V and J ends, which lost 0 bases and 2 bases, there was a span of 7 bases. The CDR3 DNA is TGCGCCAGCAGCCAAGATTCCGGGAACTATGGCTACACCTTC. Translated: CASSQDSGNYGYTF.

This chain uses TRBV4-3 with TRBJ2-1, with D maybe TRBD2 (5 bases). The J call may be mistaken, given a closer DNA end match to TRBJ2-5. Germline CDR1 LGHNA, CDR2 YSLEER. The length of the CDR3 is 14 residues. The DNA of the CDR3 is TGCGCCAGCAGCCAAGTGGTTAGCGCCGGGACCCAGTACTTC. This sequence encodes CASSQVVSAGTQYF.

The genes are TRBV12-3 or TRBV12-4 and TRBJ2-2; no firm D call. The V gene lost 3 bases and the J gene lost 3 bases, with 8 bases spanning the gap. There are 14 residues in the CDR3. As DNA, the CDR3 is TGTGCCAGCAGTTTCCTCTCGGACACCGGGGAGCTGTTTTTT. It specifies CASSFLSDTGELFF.

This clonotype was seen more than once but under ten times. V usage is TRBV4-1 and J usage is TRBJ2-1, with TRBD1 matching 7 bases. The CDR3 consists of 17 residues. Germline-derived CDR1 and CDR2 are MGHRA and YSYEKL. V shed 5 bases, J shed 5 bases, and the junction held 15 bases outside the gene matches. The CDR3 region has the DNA TGCGCCAGCAGCGCCCAATCGGGACAGACAGGAAACAATGAGCAGTTCTTC. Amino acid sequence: CASSAQSGQTGNNEQFF.

The CDR3 sequence: CASSPDAGGKNTEAFF. As DNA, the CDR3 is TGCGCCAGCAGCCCCGACGCCGGGGGTAAAAACACTGAAGCTTTCTTT. This sequence joins TRBV5-1 and TRBJ1-1; weak D call: TRBD1 (5 bases). Trimming shortened V by 4 bases and J by 2 bases, and 18 bases separated the two germline ends. CDR1 and CDR2 from the germline V gene are SGHRS and YFSETQ. This CDR3 is built from 16 residues.

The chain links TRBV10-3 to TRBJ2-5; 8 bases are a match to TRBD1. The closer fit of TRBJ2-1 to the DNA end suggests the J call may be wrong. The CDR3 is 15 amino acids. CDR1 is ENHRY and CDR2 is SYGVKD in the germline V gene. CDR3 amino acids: CAISEGDRSYNEQFF. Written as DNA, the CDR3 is TGTGCCATCAGTGAAGGGGACAGGAGTTACAATGAGCAGTTCTTC.

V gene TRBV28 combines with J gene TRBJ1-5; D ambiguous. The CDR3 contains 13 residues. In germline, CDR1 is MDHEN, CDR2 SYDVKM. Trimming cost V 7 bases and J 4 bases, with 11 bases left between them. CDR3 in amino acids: CASIGVLNQPQHF. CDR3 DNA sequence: TGTGCCAGCATCGGGGTTCTAAATCAGCCCCAGCATTTT.

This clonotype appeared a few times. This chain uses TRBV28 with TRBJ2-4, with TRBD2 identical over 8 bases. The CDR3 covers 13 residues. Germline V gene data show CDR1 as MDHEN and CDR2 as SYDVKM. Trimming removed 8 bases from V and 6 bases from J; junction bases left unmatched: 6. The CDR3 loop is CASVAGLGNIQYF. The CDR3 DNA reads TGTGCCAGCGTAGCGGGGTTGGGAAACATTCAGTACTTC.

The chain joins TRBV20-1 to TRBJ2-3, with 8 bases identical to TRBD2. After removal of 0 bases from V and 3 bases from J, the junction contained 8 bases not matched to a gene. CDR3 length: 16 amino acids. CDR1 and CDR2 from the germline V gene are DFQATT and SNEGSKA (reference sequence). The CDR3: CSARDPKRGITDTQYF. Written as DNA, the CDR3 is TGCAGTGCTAGAGATCCAAAGCGGGGGATAACAGATACGCAGTATTTT.

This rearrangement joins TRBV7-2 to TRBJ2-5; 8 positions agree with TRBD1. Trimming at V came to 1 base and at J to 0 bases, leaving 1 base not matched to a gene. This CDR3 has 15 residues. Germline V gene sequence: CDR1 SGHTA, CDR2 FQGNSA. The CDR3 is CASSLGQGNQETQYF. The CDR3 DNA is TGTGCCAGCAGCTTAGGACAGGGGAACCAAGAGACCCAGTACTTC.

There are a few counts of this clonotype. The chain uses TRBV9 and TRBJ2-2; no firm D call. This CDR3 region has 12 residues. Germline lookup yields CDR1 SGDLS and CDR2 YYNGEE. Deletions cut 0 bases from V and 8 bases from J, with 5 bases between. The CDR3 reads CASSVVVGELFF. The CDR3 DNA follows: TGTGCCAGCAGCGTAGTGGTGGGGGAGCTGTTTTTT.

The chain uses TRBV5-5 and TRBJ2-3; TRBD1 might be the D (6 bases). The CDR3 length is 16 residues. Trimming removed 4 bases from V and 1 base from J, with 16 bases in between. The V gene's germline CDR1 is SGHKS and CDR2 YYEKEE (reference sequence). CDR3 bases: TGTGCCAGCAGCCTCCCCTCAGGGGTTCGCACAGATACGCAGTATTTT. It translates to CASSLPSGVRTDTQYF.

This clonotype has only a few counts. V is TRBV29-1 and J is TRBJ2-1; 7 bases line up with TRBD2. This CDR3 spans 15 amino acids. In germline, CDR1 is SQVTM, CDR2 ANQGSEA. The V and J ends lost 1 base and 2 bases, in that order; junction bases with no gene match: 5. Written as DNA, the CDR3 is TGCAGCGTTGAAGGGGGCGGGAGTACCTACAATGAGCAGTTCTTC. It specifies CSVEGGGSTYNEQFF.

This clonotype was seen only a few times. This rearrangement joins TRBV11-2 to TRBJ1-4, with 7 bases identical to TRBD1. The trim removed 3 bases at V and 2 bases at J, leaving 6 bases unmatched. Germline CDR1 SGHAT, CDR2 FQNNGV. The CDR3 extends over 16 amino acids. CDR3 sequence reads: CASSFATGSTNEKLFF. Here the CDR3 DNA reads TGTGCCAGCAGCTTTGCGACAGGGTCTACTAATGAAAAACTGTTTTTT. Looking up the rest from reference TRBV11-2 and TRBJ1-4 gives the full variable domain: EAGVAQSPRYKIIEKRQSVAFWCNPISGHATLYWYQQILGQGPKLLIQFQNNGVVDDSQLPKDRFSAERLKGVDSTLKIQPAKLEDSAVYLCASSFATGSTNEKLFFGSGTQLSVL.

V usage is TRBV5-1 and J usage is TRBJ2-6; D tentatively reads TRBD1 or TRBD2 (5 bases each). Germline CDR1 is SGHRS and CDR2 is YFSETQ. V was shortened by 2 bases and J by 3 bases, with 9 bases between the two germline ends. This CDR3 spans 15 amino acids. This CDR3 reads CASSFEGYGANVLTF. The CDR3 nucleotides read TGCGCCAGCAGCTTCGAGGGGTATGGGGCCAACGTCCTGACTTTC.

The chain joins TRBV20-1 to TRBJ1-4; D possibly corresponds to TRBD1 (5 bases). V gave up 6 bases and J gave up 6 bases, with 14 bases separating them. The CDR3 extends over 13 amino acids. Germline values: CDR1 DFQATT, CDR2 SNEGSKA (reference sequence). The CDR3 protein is CSAEKGVDEKLFF. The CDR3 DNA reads TGCAGTGCCGAGAAAGGGGTGGATGAAAAACTGTTTTTT.

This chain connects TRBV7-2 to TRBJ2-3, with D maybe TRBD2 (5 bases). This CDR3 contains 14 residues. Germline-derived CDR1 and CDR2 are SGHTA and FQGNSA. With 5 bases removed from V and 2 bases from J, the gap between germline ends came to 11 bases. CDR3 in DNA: TGTGCCAGCAGCCCGGGATCTCTCACAGATACGCAGTATTTT. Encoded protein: CASSPGSLTDTQYF.

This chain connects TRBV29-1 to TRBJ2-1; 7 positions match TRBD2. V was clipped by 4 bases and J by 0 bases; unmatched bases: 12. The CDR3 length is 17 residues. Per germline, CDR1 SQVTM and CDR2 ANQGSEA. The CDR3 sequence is CSVVGLAEQSSYNEQFF. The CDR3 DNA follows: TGCAGCGTTGTAGGGCTAGCGGAACAAAGCTCCTACAATGAGCAGTTCTTC.

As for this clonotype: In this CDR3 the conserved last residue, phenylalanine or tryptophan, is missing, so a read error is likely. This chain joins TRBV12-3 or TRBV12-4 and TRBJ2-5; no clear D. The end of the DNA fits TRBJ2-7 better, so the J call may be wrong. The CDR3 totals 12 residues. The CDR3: CASSYLLHEQYS. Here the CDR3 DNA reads TGTGCCAGCTCTTATCTCTTGCACGAGCAGTACTCC.

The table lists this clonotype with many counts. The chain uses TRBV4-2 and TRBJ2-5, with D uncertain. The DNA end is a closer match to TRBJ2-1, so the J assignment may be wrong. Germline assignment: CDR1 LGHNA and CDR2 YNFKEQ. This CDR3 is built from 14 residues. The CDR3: CASSQEARLGEQFF. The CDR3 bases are TGTGCCAGCAGCCAAGAGGCCCGGCTGGGTGAGCAGTTCTTC.

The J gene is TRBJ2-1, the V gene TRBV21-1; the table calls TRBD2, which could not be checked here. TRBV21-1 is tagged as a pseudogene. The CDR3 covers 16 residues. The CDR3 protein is CASSKTRLAGGNEQFF. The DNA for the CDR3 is TGTGCCAGCAGCAAAACTCGGCTAGCGGGGGGCAATGAGCAGTTCTTC.

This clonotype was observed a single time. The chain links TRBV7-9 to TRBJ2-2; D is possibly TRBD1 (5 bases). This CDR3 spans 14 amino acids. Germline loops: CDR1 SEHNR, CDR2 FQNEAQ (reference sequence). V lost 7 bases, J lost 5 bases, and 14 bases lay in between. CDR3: CASTPGAKTGELFF. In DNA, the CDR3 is TGTGCCAGCACCCCTGGGGCCAAAACCGGGGAGCTGTTTTTT.

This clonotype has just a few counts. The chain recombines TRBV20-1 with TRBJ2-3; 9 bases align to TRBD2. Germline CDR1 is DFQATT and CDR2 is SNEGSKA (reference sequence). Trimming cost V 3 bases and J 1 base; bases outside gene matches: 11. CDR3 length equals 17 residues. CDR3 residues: CSASEGVTSGGTDTQYF. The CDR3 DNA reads TGCAGTGCTAGCGAGGGGGTGACTAGCGGCGGCACAGATACGCAGTATTTT.

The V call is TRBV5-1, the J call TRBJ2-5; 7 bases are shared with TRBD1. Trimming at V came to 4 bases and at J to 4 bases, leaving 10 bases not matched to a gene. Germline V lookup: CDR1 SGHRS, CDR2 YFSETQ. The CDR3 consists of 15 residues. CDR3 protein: CASSPDTGAPETQYF. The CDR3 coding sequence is TGCGCCAGCAGCCCGGATACAGGGGCCCCAGAGACCCAGTACTTC.

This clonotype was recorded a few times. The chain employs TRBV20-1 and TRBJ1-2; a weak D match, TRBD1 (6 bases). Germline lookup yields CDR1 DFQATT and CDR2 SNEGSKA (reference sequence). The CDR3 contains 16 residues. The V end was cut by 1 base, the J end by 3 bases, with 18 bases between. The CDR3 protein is CSARARGRGMDYGYTF. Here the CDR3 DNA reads TGCAGTGCTAGAGCCCGTGGCAGGGGTATGGACTATGGCTACACCTTC.